A single sample gave rise to the 19 T cell receptor beta chains below, sequenced in a study of blood T cells in healthy people across ages. A sample-barcoded 5' primer and a J-beta primer mix were used in a second PCR of roughly 6 to 12 cycles. Each CDR3 protein gets one entry after TCRdb re-called the 5' RACE reads with MiXCR. The sample contains just under 750,000 distinct CDR3 sequences, about 24% of which appear only once. The sequenced sample was blood. These receptors all stem from a man between 65 and 85 years old in good health.

This clonotype has just one count. The genes are TRBV6-2 or TRBV6-3 and TRBJ2-7; D uncertain. Germline V lookup: CDR1 MNHEY, CDR2 SVGEGT. The CDR3 consists of 12 residues. V was cut by 0 bases and J by 6 bases, with 6 bases left in between. The CDR3 sequence: CASSYSIREQYV. In nucleotides, the CDR3 is TGTGCCAGCAGTTACTCAATACGCGAGCAGTACGTC.

This clonotype showed up just a few times. The rearrangement uses TRBV5-6 and TRBJ1-1, with unresolved D. Trimming shortened V by 4 bases and J by 0 bases, and 13 bases separated the two germline ends. This CDR3 region has 15 residues. The germline V gene has CDR1 SGHDT and CDR2 YYEEEE. This CDR3 is CASSPLGGLNTEAFF. CDR3 bases: TGTGCCAGCAGCCCACTCGGTGGCTTGAACACTGAAGCTTTCTTT.

This sequence joins TRBV6-5 and TRBJ1-3, with a possible D match to TRBD1 (6 bases). The CDR3 extends over 16 amino acids. The germline V gene encodes CDR1 MNHEY and CDR2 SVGAGI. The V end lost 0 bases, the J end lost 4 bases, and 13 bases lay between the germline ends. For the CDR3, the DNA is TGTGCCAGCAGTTACTCGTGGGGGGCGCAAGGAAACACCATATATTTT. As protein: CASSYSWGAQGNTIYF.

This clonotype has just a few counts. The chain links TRBV19 to TRBJ2-5; either TRBD1 or TRBD2 may supply D (5 bases each). CDR3 length: 13 residues. The ends were cut back, 6 bases at V and 0 bases at J, with 8 bases in the middle. The germline CDR1 and CDR2 sequences are LNHDA and SQIVND (reference sequence). The CDR3 sequence is CASREGNQETQYF. DNA of the CDR3: TGTGCCAGTAGAGAGGGGAACCAAGAGACCCAGTACTTC.

The CDR3 DNA is TGTGCCAGCAGTGACTCGAAGGGGATGGGTGAAGCTTTCTTT. It specifies CASSDSKGMGEAFF. The rearrangement uses TRBV6-4 and TRBJ1-1; D perhaps matches TRBD1 (5 bases). Trimming cost V 0 bases and J 7 bases, with 12 bases left between them. CDR1 and CDR2 from the germline V gene are MRHNA and SNTAGT. There are 14 residues in the CDR3.

The genes are TRBV12-3 or TRBV12-4 and TRBJ1-6, with D possibly matching TRBD1 (6 bases). There are 16 residues in the CDR3. V lost 7 bases and J 0 bases, leaving 13 bases between the germline ends. The CDR3 sequence: CASTHGGPSYNSPLHF. CDR3 bases: TGTGCCAGCACTCACGGGGGGCCCTCCTATAATTCACCCCTCCACTTT.

CDR3 bases: TGTGCCAGCTCACCACGGGTACAGGGCTATGGCTACACCTTC. Translated, it gives CASSPRVQGYGYTF. The chain links TRBV18 to TRBJ1-2; D perhaps matches TRBD1 (6 bases). V was trimmed by 1 base and J by 4 bases, leaving 10 bases between them. CDR1 is KGHSH, CDR2 LQKENI, per germline. The CDR3 is 14 amino acids.

This chain joins TRBV12-3 or TRBV12-4 and TRBJ1-6; TRBD1 is a possible D gene (6 bases). With 5 bases removed from V and 10 bases from J, the gap between germline ends came to 12 bases. The CDR3 loop spans 13 amino acids. CDR3 sequence reads: CASSLTRGSPLHF. The CDR3 DNA reads TGTGCCAGCAGTCTCACCAGGGGATCACCCCTCCACTTT.

The count of this clonotype is one. The chain couples TRBV2 to TRBJ2-5; D uncertain. Gene TRBJ2-7 matches the end of the DNA better, so the J call may be wrong. Germline V CDR1 and CDR2: SNHLY, FYNNEI. The length of the CDR3 is 13 residues. CDR3 region: CASSSYIDYEQYF. DNA of the CDR3: TGTGCCAGCAGTTCCTACATCGACTACGAGCAGTACTTC.

The chain is built from TRBV5-1 and TRBJ2-4; weak D call: TRBD2 (5 bases). Trimming left V 4 bases short and J 6 bases short, with 11 bases between. This CDR3 region has 13 residues. CDR1 and CDR2 (germline): SGHRS, YFSETQ. The CDR3 sequence is CASSPSGRNIQYF. CDR3 bases: TGCGCCAGCAGCCCGTCGGGGAGAAACATTCAGTACTTC.

The V call is TRBV14, the J call TRBJ1-1; unclear D gene. This CDR3 spans 13 amino acids. Trimming removed 0 bases from V and 9 bases from J, with 11 bases in between. In germline, CDR1 is SGHDN, CDR2 FVKESK. CDR3 sequence: CASSQDRVRQAFF. The CDR3 DNA follows: TGTGCCAGCAGCCAAGATCGAGTGCGCCAAGCTTTCTTT.

J is TRBJ1-1 and V is TRBV11-2; D is possibly TRBD1 (5 bases). Germline V gene data show CDR1 as SGHAT and CDR2 as FQNNGV. V dropped 4 bases and J dropped 7 bases, with 13 bases sitting between them. There are 13 residues in the CDR3. CDR3 loop: CASSSDRDSEAFF. CDR3 sequence (DNA): TGTGCCAGCAGCTCGGACCGAGACAGTGAAGCTTTCTTT.

The chain carries TRBV7-2 and TRBJ1-1; weak D call: TRBD1 (6 bases). Germline CDR1 SGHTA, CDR2 FQGNSA. The V gene lost 4 bases and the J gene lost 9 bases, with 21 bases spanning the gap. The CDR3 totals 15 residues. In DNA, the CDR3 is TGTGCCAGCAGCTCAATGGGGGGGGGCCAGGGGAAAGCTTTCTTT. Its protein product is CASSSMGGGQGKAFF. The full variable domain, rest sourced from reference TRBV7-2 and TRBJ1-1, is GAGVSQSPSNKVTEKGKDVELRCDPISGHTALYWYRQSLGQGLEFLIYFQGNSAPDKSGLPSDRFSAERTGGSVSTLTIQRTQQEDSAVYLCASSSMGGGQGKAFFGQGTRLTVV.

In this sample, this clonotype turned up a few times. V is TRBV25-1 and J is TRBJ2-3, with 11 nucleotides matching TRBD2. The trim removed 2 bases at V and 0 bases at J, leaving 7 bases unmatched. CDR3 length equals 18 residues. From germline, CDR1 is MGHDK and CDR2 SYGVNS. The CDR3 protein is CASSEGALAGGSTDTQYF. The CDR3 DNA sequence: TGTGCCAGCAGTGAAGGCGCCCTAGCGGGAGGCAGCACAGATACGCAGTATTTT.

The chain has TRBV6-5 and TRBJ1-3; D not certain. The CDR3 sequence is 18 residues long. In germline, CDR1 is MNHEY, CDR2 SVGAGI. Trimming shortened V by 2 bases and J by 0 bases, and 17 bases separated the two germline ends. CDR3 loop: CASSYRAQPSFSGNTIYF. CDR3 DNA: TGTGCCAGCAGTTACAGAGCCCAGCCGAGCTTCTCTGGAAACACCATATATTTT.

This chain connects TRBV2 to TRBJ1-2; D is unresolved. Trimming removed 2 bases at V and 10 bases at J, with 5 bases between. The CDR3 sequence is 10 residues long. Germline values: CDR1 SNHLY, CDR2 FYNNEI. Written as DNA, the CDR3 is TGTGCCAGCAGTGAAAGGGCCTACACCTTC. Amino acid sequence: CASSERAYTF.

This rearrangement joins TRBV6-5 to TRBJ1-2; D call uncertain. This CDR3 comprises 16 residues. Per the germline V gene, CDR1 is MNHEY and CDR2 is SVGAGI. Deletions cut 5 bases from V and 0 bases from J, with 16 bases between. CDR3 region: CASSRKLSYANYGYTF. The CDR3 DNA sequence: TGTGCCAGCAGTCGCAAGCTCTCCTACGCTAACTATGGCTACACCTTC.

The chain employs TRBV27 and TRBJ2-1; D is ambiguous. Germline V gene data show CDR1 as MNHEY and CDR2 as SMNVEV (reference sequence). The CDR3 spans 17 residues. The V and J ends lost 5 bases and 2 bases respectively, with 19 bases between them. The CDR3 coding sequence is TGTGCCAGCAGTAAATTTATAACGGGTGTTCCCTACAATGAGCAGTTCTTC. It encodes CASSKFITGVPYNEQFF.

There are a few counts of this clonotype. The V call is TRBV27, the J call TRBJ1-2; 7 nucleotides line up with TRBD1. The CDR3 totals 15 residues. The germline CDR1 and CDR2 sequences are MNHEY and SMNVEV (reference sequence). Germline trimming cut 8 bases from V and 8 bases from J; bases unmatched to any gene: 17. The CDR3 loop reads CASSPVRQGVSGYTF. CDR3 sequence (DNA): TGTGCCAGCTCACCAGTCAGGCAGGGGGTGTCGGGCTACACCTTC.